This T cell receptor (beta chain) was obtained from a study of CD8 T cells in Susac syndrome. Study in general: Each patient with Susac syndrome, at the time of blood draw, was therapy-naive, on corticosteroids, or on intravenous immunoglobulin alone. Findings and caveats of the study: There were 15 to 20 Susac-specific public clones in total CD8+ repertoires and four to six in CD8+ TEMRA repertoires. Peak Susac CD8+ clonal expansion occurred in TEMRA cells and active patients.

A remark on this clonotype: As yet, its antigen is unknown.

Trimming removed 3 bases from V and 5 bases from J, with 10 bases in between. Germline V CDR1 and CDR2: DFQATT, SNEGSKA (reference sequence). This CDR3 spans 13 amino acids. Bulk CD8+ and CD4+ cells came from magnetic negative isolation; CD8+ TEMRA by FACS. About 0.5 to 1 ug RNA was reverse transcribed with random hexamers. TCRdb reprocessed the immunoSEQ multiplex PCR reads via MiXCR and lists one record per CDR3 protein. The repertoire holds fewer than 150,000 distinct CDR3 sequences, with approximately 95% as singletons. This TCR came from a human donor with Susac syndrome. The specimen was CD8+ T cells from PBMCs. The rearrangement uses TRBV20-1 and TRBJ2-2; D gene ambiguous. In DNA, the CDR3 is TGCAGTGCTAGGACGGAGCAAACCGGGGAGCTGTTTTTT. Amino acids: CSARTEQTGELFF.